This note documents a single T cell receptor beta chain sequence. The CDR3 is 14 amino acids. The V end was cut by 1 base, the J end by 5 bases, with 9 bases between. Looked up from germline, CDR1 is LNHNV and CDR2 is YYDKDF (reference sequence). The data are from a study of OX40 agonist ivuxolimab in advanced cancers. TCRdb's copy holds only in-frame clones and misses some; the assay was immunoSEQ multiplex PCR. The sample holds around 70,000 clones, about 94% seen once. The chain combines TRBV15 with TRBJ2-1; no clear D. The specimen was CD4+ or CD8+ T cells sorted from blood, collected in a trial of the OX40 agonist ivuxolimab. This clonotype originated in an adult with an advanced solid tumor such as melanoma, head and neck, liver or kidney cancer. The CDR3 region has the DNA TGTGCCACCAGCAGAGGAACGAACCACAATGAGCAGTTCTTC. Residues: CATSRGTNHNEQFF.